This entry lists 28 T cell receptor beta chains sequenced from one sample in a study of identical twins. TCRdb reprocessed the 5' RACE reads with MiXCR, giving one entry per CDR3 protein. The sample contains 200,000 to 300,000 distinct CDR3 sequences, 10% to 15% of which appear only once. The same sample was also studied in work on yellow fever vaccine responses in identical twins.

Material: memory (CD45RO+) T cells sorted from blood. The receptors were gathered from a woman younger than 35 in good health.

This clonotype has just a few counts. The junction does not match germline at one end; this may be a read error. The chain couples TRBV18 to TRBJ2-5, with 7 bases matching TRBD2. This CDR3 has 14 amino acids. From germline, CDR1 is KGHSH and CDR2 LQKENI. The CDR3 DNA reads TGTGCCAGCACACCGACTAGCTCGGGAGAGACCCAGTACTTC. This codes for CASTPTSSGETQYF.

This clonotype was seen a few times. This chain joins TRBV5-1 and TRBJ2-2; possibly TRBD2 for D (5 bases). V was trimmed by 0 bases and J by 0 bases, leaving 9 bases between them. Germline CDR1 and CDR2: SGHRS and YFSETQ. The CDR3 runs 16 residues. The CDR3 DNA reads as TGCGCCAGCAGCTTGGCTAGCAATTCGAACACCGGGGAGCTGTTTTTT. The encoded protein is CASSLASNSNTGELFF.

J is TRBJ2-7 and V is TRBV3-1; no definite D call. This CDR3 has 12 residues. Trimming pared 6 bases from V and 6 bases from J, leaving 12 bases between. Germline CDR1 and CDR2: LGHDT and YNNKEL (reference sequence). As DNA, the CDR3 is TGTGCCAGCAGTCGTCAATCGGGCGAGCAGTACTTC. Translating gives CASSRQSGEQYF.

The rearrangement uses TRBV14 and TRBJ1-2; 7 bases line up with TRBD1. J gave up 5 bases and V 6 bases, and 12 bases lay outside the gene matches. Germline-derived CDR1 and CDR2 are SGHDN and FVKESK. This CDR3 is 15 amino acids long. CDR3 loop: CASSRQGGKVYGYTF. CDR3 nucleotide sequence: TGTGCCAGCAGTCGACAGGGAGGGAAGGTTTATGGCTACACCTTC.

The sample holds many counts of this clonotype. The chain has TRBV2 and TRBJ2-1; no firm D call. V was clipped by 0 bases and J by 4 bases, with 7 bases between them. The CDR3 has 14 residues. Germline V gene data show CDR1 as SNHLY and CDR2 as FYNNEI. The CDR3 coding sequence is TGTGCCAGCAGTGAAGCACCCGAGTACAATGAGCAGTTCTTC. Protein sequence: CASSEAPEYNEQFF.

This clonotype was seen ten or more times. The rearrangement links TRBV11-2 to TRBJ2-3; 7 bases match TRBD2. The length of the CDR3 is 15 residues. V was pared by 5 bases and J by 0 bases, with 5 bases of the junction left unmatched. Germline lookup yields CDR1 SGHAT and CDR2 FQNNGV. This chain's CDR3 is CASSMIAGSTDTQYF. CDR3 coding DNA: TGTGCCAGCAGCATGATAGCGGGTAGCACAGATACGCAGTATTTT.

The genes are TRBV7-3 and TRBJ2-5; D not resolved. This CDR3 contains 13 residues. Looked up from germline, CDR1 is SGHTA and CDR2 is FQGTGA. Trimming left V 1 base short and J 5 bases short, with 8 bases between. In DNA, the CDR3 is TGTGCCAGCAGCTTAATAGGGCTGGAGACCCAGTACTTC. Its protein is CASSLIGLETQYF.

The genes are TRBV5-1 and TRBJ2-3; D may be TRBD2 (5 bases). The germline V and J ends were trimmed by 4 bases and 2 bases, with 8 bases remaining between them. CDR1 and CDR2 from the germline V gene are SGHRS and YFSETQ. The CDR3 has 13 residues. CDR3 nucleotide sequence: TGCGCCAGCAGCCTGAGGGACACAGATACGCAGTATTTT. Translated: CASSLRDTDTQYF.

This clonotype occurred a few times. This chain uses TRBV5-6 with TRBJ2-3; D gene unclear. CDR1 is SGHDT, CDR2 YYEEEE, per germline. With 1 base removed from V and 4 bases from J, the gap between germline ends came to 7 bases. The CDR3 has 13 amino acids. In nucleotides, the CDR3 is TGTGCCAGCAGCTTGAGAACCCCAGATACGCAGTATTTT. Translation gives CASSLRTPDTQYF. The full variable domain, completed using reference TRBV5-6 and TRBJ2-3, is DAGVTQSPTHLIKTRGQQVTLRCSPKSGHDTVSWYQQALGQGPQFIFQYYEEEERQRGNFPDRFSGHQFPNYSSELNVNALLLGDSALYLCASSLRTPDTQYFGPGTRLTVL.

The chain recombines TRBV5-1 with TRBJ2-3, with D tentatively TRBD1 or TRBD2 (5 bases each). The V and J ends lost 4 bases and 4 bases respectively, with 19 bases between them. The length of the CDR3 is 16 residues. From germline, CDR1 is SGHRS and CDR2 YFSETQ. The CDR3 DNA reads TGCGCCAGCAGCCCCCAACCGGGACCCACCCCAGATACGCAGTATTTT. Its protein product is CASSPQPGPTPDTQYF.

This clonotype was found many times. The chain couples TRBV10-2 to TRBJ2-3; no reliable D call. In germline, CDR1 is WSHSY, CDR2 SAAADI. Trimming stripped 3 bases from V and 1 base from J, with 11 bases between. The CDR3 is 15 residues long. The CDR3 protein is CASSDKGRGTDTQYF. DNA of the CDR3: TGCGCCAGCAGTGATAAGGGTAGGGGCACAGATACGCAGTATTTT.

This clonotype was observed many times. The chain employs TRBV6-5 and TRBJ2-4; D not resolved. Deletions cut 9 bases from V and 0 bases from J, with 3 bases between. Germline V gene sequence: CDR1 MNHEY, CDR2 SVGAGI. This CDR3 comprises 11 residues. The CDR3 spells CASIAKNIQYF. The CDR3 region has the DNA TGTGCCAGTATAGCCAAAAACATTCAGTACTTC.

Many counts were recorded for this clonotype. CDR3 DNA sequence: TGTGCCAGCAGCTTGGTGCCTACGCACAATGAGCAGTTCTTC. This encodes CASSLVPTHNEQFF. The V call is TRBV7-6, the J call TRBJ2-1; D gene unclear. The germline V and J ends were trimmed by 3 bases and 5 bases, with 11 bases remaining between them. CDR3 length equals 14 residues. CDR1 is SGHVS and CDR2 is FNYEAQ in the germline V gene.

This clonotype came up a few times. The genes are TRBV28 and TRBJ2-5, with a tentative D call TRBD2 (6 bases). This CDR3 is 14 amino acids long. The V gene lost 5 bases and the J gene lost 7 bases, with 17 bases spanning the gap. CDR1 MDHEN and CDR2 SYDVKM come from the germline V gene. CDR3 in amino acids: CASSPTGVVRTQYF. The CDR3 coding sequence is TGTGCCAGCAGTCCTACGGGGGTCGTACGGACCCAGTACTTC. The variable domain in full, completed from reference TRBV28 and TRBJ2-5, reads DVKVTQSSRYLVKRTGEKVFLECVQDMDHENMFWYRQDPGLGLRLIYFSYDVKMKEKGDIPEGYSVSREKKERFSLILESASTNQTSMYLCASSPTGVVRTQYFGPGTRLLVL.

As DNA, the CDR3 is TGTGCCAGCAGTGATTACGGGGGCGAGCAGTACTTC. Its translation is CASSDYGGEQYF. The genes are TRBV25-1 and TRBJ2-7; a weak D match, TRBD2 (6 bases). Trimming removed 3 bases from V and 6 bases from J, with 9 bases in between. Germline V gene lookup returns CDR1 MGHDK and CDR2 SYGVNS. There are 12 residues in the CDR3.

V usage is TRBV20-1 and J usage is TRBJ1-1; possible D gene TRBD1, 5 bases. The CDR3 consists of 13 residues. From germline, CDR1 is DFQATT and CDR2 SNEGSKA (reference sequence). V was pared by 6 bases and J by 2 bases, with 13 bases between. The DNA for the CDR3 is TGCAGTGCAACCTCGGGGGTCAACACTGAAGCTTTCTTT. It translates to CSATSGVNTEAFF.

The table lists this clonotype with many counts. The V call is TRBV27, the J call TRBJ2-7, with D possibly TRBD1 on 6 matching bases. The CDR3 is made up of 13 amino acids. Germline assignment: CDR1 MNHEY and CDR2 SMNVEV (reference sequence). The V end lost 11 bases, the J end lost 5 bases, and 19 bases lay between the germline ends. CDR3 region: CASGWGPRDEQYF. CDR3 DNA: TGTGCCTCCGGGTGGGGGCCAAGGGACGAGCAGTACTTC.

J is TRBJ2-2 and V is TRBV5-5, with D hard to call. The CDR3 is 15 residues long. The V gene's germline CDR1 is SGHKS and CDR2 YYEKEE (reference sequence). Trimming took off 1 base at V and 0 bases at J, with 7 bases between the two ends. CDR3 region: CASSLSIANTGELFF. The CDR3 DNA sequence: TGTGCCAGCAGCTTGAGTATAGCGAACACCGGGGAGCTGTTTTTT.

In its sample, this clonotype was seen many times. The chain joins TRBV28 to TRBJ2-1; 8 bases map to TRBD2. The CDR3 runs to 18 residues. Unmatched junction bases numbered 15, after V lost 4 bases and J lost 4 bases. Germline-derived CDR1 and CDR2 are MDHEN and SYDVKM. In nucleotides, the CDR3 is TGTGCCAGCAGTTCCCACGGTCGGAGCGGGAGCCGTTACAATGAGCAGTTCTTC. Translation: CASSSHGRSGSRYNEQFF.

This clonotype was detected ten times or more. The chain carries TRBV10-3 and TRBJ1-2; no firm D call. CDR3 length: 15 residues. Between the trimmed V and J ends, which lost 5 bases and 3 bases, there was a span of 16 bases. Germline assignment: CDR1 ENHRY and CDR2 SYGVKD. The CDR3 DNA is TGTGCCATCAGTCCCCGACTCACCGAAGACTATGGCTACACCTTC. Its protein product is CAISPRLTEDYGYTF.

This clonotype was seen a handful of times. V and J are TRBV4-3 and TRBJ2-1; 12 bases are shared with TRBD2. V lost 2 bases to trimming and J lost 6 bases; unmatched junction nucleotides: 2. CDR3 length equals 15 residues. Germline V lookup: CDR1 LGHNA, CDR2 YSLEER. CDR3 residues: CASSQTSGRFNEQFF. The CDR3 DNA reads as TGCGCCAGCAGCCAAACTAGCGGGAGGTTCAATGAGCAGTTCTTC.

This clonotype was seen more than once but under ten times. The V call is TRBV3-1, the J call TRBJ1-1, with D perhaps TRBD1 (5 bases). This CDR3 is built from 15 residues. With 0 bases removed from V and 6 bases from J, the gap between germline ends came to 14 bases. Looked up from germline, CDR1 is LGHDT and CDR2 is YNNKEL (reference sequence). Here the CDR3 reads CASSQEGKIRAEAFF. For the CDR3, the DNA is TGTGCCAGCAGCCAAGAGGGGAAAATCAGGGCTGAAGCTTTCTTT.

This chain uses TRBV21-1 with TRBJ2-1; TRBD2 is the table's D call and was not checked against the DNA. TRBV21-1 is assigned pseudogene status. This CDR3 is 20 amino acids long. As DNA, the CDR3 is TGTGCCAGCAGCAAAGTGGCCAGGAGACTAGCGGGAGGGCCTTCGCATGAGCAGTTCTTC. It is translated as CASSKVARRLAGGPSHEQFF.

This clonotype has ten or more counts. The genes are TRBV7-9 and TRBJ2-3; 9 nucleotides line up with TRBD1. The CDR3 is 15 amino acids. Germline CDR1 SEHNR, CDR2 FQNEAQ (reference sequence). Losses at the gene ends were 2 bases for V and 4 bases for J; bases not matched to a gene: 4. This chain's CDR3 is CASSLTGQGSDTQYF. The CDR3 DNA is TGTGCCAGCAGCTTAACGGGACAGGGTTCAGATACGCAGTATTTT. Drawing the rest from reference TRBV7-9 and TRBJ2-3, the complete variable domain is DTGVSQNPRHKITKRGQNVTFRCDPISEHNRLYWYRQTLGQGPEFLTYFQNEAQLEKSRLLSDRFSAERPKGSFSTLEIQRTEQGDSAMYLCASSLTGQGSDTQYFGPGTRLTVL.

The chain employs TRBV7-9 and TRBJ2-3, with D perhaps matching TRBD2 (6 bases). Germline V gene sequence: CDR1 SEHNR, CDR2 FQNEAQ (reference sequence). The V end was cut by 5 bases, the J end by 11 bases, with 20 bases between. The CDR3 has 14 residues. The CDR3 loop is CASSLKVGGAMQYF. In nucleotides, the CDR3 is TGTGCCAGCAGCCTCAAGGTTGGCGGGGCTATGCAGTATTTT.

The CDR3 loop is CASSETTRHSTDEQFF. The CDR3 bases are TGCGCCAGCAGCGAGACCACTCGACACTCTACAGATGAGCAGTTCTTC. V gene TRBV4-1 combines with J gene TRBJ2-1; D call uncertain. The germline CDR1 and CDR2 sequences are MGHRA and YSYEKL. V was pared by 5 bases and J by 8 bases, with 22 bases between. This CDR3 is 16 amino acids long.

This clonotype has just a few counts. This chain joins TRBV10-3 and TRBJ2-2; 8 bases match TRBD1. Germline-derived CDR1 and CDR2 are ENHRY and SYGVKD. CDR3 size: 15 residues. The V segment lost 2 bases and the J segment 7 bases; nucleotides outside the gene matches: 6. The CDR3 DNA follows: TGTGCCATCAGTGAGGAACCAGGGGGCGGCGGGGAGCTGTTTTTT. It encodes CAISEEPGGGGELFF.

This clonotype was counted only a few times. The chain links TRBV12-3 or TRBV12-4 to TRBJ2-7; D may match TRBD1 or TRBD2 (5 bases each). The V end lost 7 bases, the J end lost 2 bases, and 24 bases lay between the germline ends. The CDR3 consists of 17 residues. CDR3 residues: CASKHPPPGRETYEQYF. As DNA, the CDR3 is TGTGCCAGCAAACACCCTCCTCCGGGACGTGAGACCTACGAGCAGTACTTC.